This TCR beta chain was found in a study of technical replicates of blood from a handful of donors. The CDR3 has 15 amino acids. The V gene end was trimmed by 2 bases and the J gene end by 3 bases; junction bases not matched to a gene: 5. In germline, CDR1 is MGHRA, CDR2 YSYEKL. Using immunoSEQ multiplex PCR, the repertoire was profiled, and TCRdb retains in-frame clones only, with some absent. Altogether almost 70,000 clones are present, over 70% being singletons, with the ten largest covering approximately 4.6%. The chain couples TRBV4-1 to TRBJ2-7, with 9 positions matching TRBD1. Sequencing input: PBMCs. The TCR was taken from a human donor in good health. Some clones in this sample may be carry-over from other donors' samples. CDR3 bases: TGCGCCAGCAGCCAACCCCGGGACAGGGTCTACGAGCAGTACTTC. This encodes CASSQPRDRVYEQYF.